The sequence of this TCR beta chain was determined in a study of tumor-infiltrating lymphocytes in primary liver carcinoma. Turning to the study itself: Staging of the tumors gave T1-T3 N0M0, with widths of roughly 4.2 to 11 cm. Samples yielded about 3.5 to 7.5 million productive TCRbeta reads, similar across tissue types. Overall study results and limits: Significantly larger top-250-clone fractions were found in tumors than in blood (p = 0.039).

The V gene's germline CDR1 is MNHNY and CDR2 SVGAGI (reference sequence). The CDR3 covers 14 residues. As to this clonotype: No antigen is known for it. One junction end does not reproduce the germline sequence, and a read error may be involved.

cDNA specific to TCR beta was made from 500 ng of total RNA, with a constant-region primer employed for priming. Libraries of TCR beta came from three nested multiplex PCR rounds with slightly modified ARM-PCR. The study ran its first two PCR rounds for nine to eleven cycles each, using TRBV1-TRBV30 forward primers and a C-beta reverse primer. MiXCR was run by TCRdb on the multiplex PCR reads, yielding one entry per CDR3 protein. The repertoire has a few hundred thousand distinct CDR3 sequences, 50% to 75% of them found once; the top ten carry about a sixth. Researchers drew blood RNA from unsorted whole blood and extracted germline DNA as well.

The chain joins TRBV6-6 to TRBJ2-1; D is perhaps TRBD1 (6 bases). What was sequenced was peripheral blood. The clonotype comes from a woman in her thirties with primary liver carcinoma and hepatitis B virus infection. CDR3 in amino acids: CANRERELTNVQFF. CDR3 in DNA: TGTGCCAACAGGGAACGAGAACTCACCAATGTGCAGTTCTTC.